This T cell receptor (beta chain) was retrieved from a study of blood T cell repertoires in COVID-19. Across the study: Samples came from the United States, Italy and Spain, spanning acute and convalescent COVID-19. PBMCs, B-cell-depleted T cells, or T cells provided the cDNA or gDNA that made up the material.

In the source study's methods: Nucleated cell number was recorded as an estimate derived from reference gene primer amplification. Measured with immunoSEQ multiplex PCR; TCRdb has only the in-frame clones, and not every one. V and J calls and clone size are those listed in that table; D and trimming were worked out from the DNA. The sample includes tens of thousands of clones, around 84% of them seen just once. The CDR3 has 15 residues. V was clipped by 0 bases and J by 1 base, with 10 bases between them. CDR1 and CDR2 (germline): SGDLS, YYNGEE. Input material: peripheral blood. The genes are TRBV9 and TRBJ2-5, with TRBD1 as a possible D gene (6 bases). The receptor was isolated from a man aged 45-65 years with acute or convalescent COVID-19. CDR3 region: CASSVGGQLQETQYF. CDR3 DNA: TGTGCCAGCAGCGTAGGTGGACAGCTCCAAGAGACCCAGTACTTC.